The present entry profiles one TCR beta chain with its context. Other DNA sequences from this sample encode an identical CDR3 as well. The data were obtained in a study of blood T cell repertoires in COVID-19. Study at large: In each case, the material was cDNA or gDNA derived from T cells, B-cell-depleted T cells, or PBMCs.

Original processing methods: It was from reference gene primer amplification that nucleated cell counts were estimated. Only in-frame clones appear in the TCRdb table, and some are missing; sequencing was by immunoSEQ multiplex PCR. The D gene and trimming were derived from the DNA, and the V and J assignments and clone size from that table. The sample records nearly 350,000 clones, 88% being singletons. Seattle participants joined during active infection and were tracked over time. V lost 0 bases and J 4 bases, leaving 7 bases between the germline ends. Germline CDR1 MNHEY, CDR2 SMNVEV (reference sequence). This CDR3 region has 13 residues.

The J gene is TRBJ2-7, the V gene TRBV27, with D perhaps matching TRBD2 (5 bases). Sequenced material: peripheral blood. The TCR originated in a woman in her 70s with COVID-19, enrolled during active disease. The CDR3 here is CASSLSTGYEQYF. The CDR3 DNA reads TGTGCCAGCAGTTTATCGACGGGGTACGAGCAGTACTTC.